This T cell receptor (beta chain) is drawn from a study of cytomegalovirus exposure and HLA in healthy donors. Study observations and caveats: The later analysis indicated that the majority of CMV-associated TCR beta chains appeared HLA-restricted. What a later analysis showed was that several of the most significant clusters appeared linked to common viral pathogens. There was a cluster of highly shared sequence variants that was likely a sequencing artifact.

Remarks on this clone: Its antigen is not identified.

V dropped 5 bases and J dropped 6 bases, with 21 bases sitting between them. This CDR3 is 16 amino acids long. The germline V gene has CDR1 SEHNR and CDR2 FQNEAQ (reference sequence). Primers for the PCR totalled 60 Vbeta and 13 Jbeta. Sequenced by immunoSEQ multiplex PCR; TCRdb stores in-frame clones only, minus some. The sample lists 150,000 to 200,000 clones; roughly 80% were seen once. This sequence joins TRBV7-9 and TRBJ2-3, with unresolved D. Sample: PBMCs. The clonotype was recovered from a male donor in good health and CMV-seropositive. This chain's CDR3 is CASSRASQSPPDTQYF. The DNA for the CDR3 is TGTGCCAGCAGCCGCGCCTCACAGAGTCCCCCGGATACGCAGTATTTT.